A single sample is the source of the 28 T cell receptor beta chains below, sequenced in a study of blood T cells in healthy people across ages. A second roughly 7 to 11 cycle PCR used barcoded and J-beta primers. TCRdb re-derived calls from the 5' RACE reads in MiXCR, one entry per CDR3 protein. This sample carries roughly 1,300,000 distinct CDR3 sequences, around 59% of them seen once, and the ten largest clones take about 6.3%. The source material was blood. These receptors were taken from a man in his late teens or twenties in good health.

V usage is TRBV5-1 and J usage is TRBJ2-7, with TRBD2 identical over 8 bases. The CDR3 runs to 16 residues. Germline CDR1 reads SGHRS; CDR2 reads YFSETQ. V lost 0 bases and J lost 1; bases outside the gene matches: 6. The CDR3 DNA reads as TGCGCCAGCAGCTTGGACGGGACTAGATTGTCCTACGAGCAGTACTTC. It encodes CASSLDGTRLSYEQYF. The full variable domain, in which reference TRBV5-1 and TRBJ2-7 provide the parts outside the CDR3, is KAGVTQTPRYLIKTRGQQVTLSCSPISGHRSVSWYQQTPGQGLQFLFEYFSETQRNKGNFPGRFSGRQFSNSRSEMNVSTLELGDSALYLCASSLDGTRLSYEQYFGPGTRLTVT.

CDR3 residues: CASSWGPASNEQFF. In nucleotides, the CDR3 is TGTGCCAGCAGTTGGGGGCCTGCCAGCAATGAGCAGTTCTTC. This sequence joins TRBV28 and TRBJ2-1; D might be TRBD1 (6 bases). Trimming took 4 bases from V and 6 from J, leaving 13 bases between them. The CDR3 is 14 amino acids. CDR1 and CDR2 from the germline V gene are MDHEN and SYDVKM.

The table lists this clonotype with a few counts. The chain is built from TRBV5-4 and TRBJ2-5, with 9 positions matching TRBD2. The J segment lost 3 bases and the V segment lost 3 bases, leaving 6 bases of the junction unmatched. Germline V gene lookup returns CDR1 SGHNT and CDR2 YYREEE (reference sequence). The CDR3 has 15 amino acids. CDR3 in DNA: TGTGCCAGCAGCTCTCTAGCGGGAAAGGAAGAGACCCAGTACTTC. Its translation is CASSSLAGKEETQYF.

This clonotype turned up a few times. The genes are TRBV28 and TRBJ1-2; unclear D gene. From germline, CDR1 is MDHEN and CDR2 SYDVKM. Trimming pared 5 bases from V and 6 bases from J, leaving 16 bases between. CDR3 length equals 14 residues. The CDR3 sequence: CASSPTSMGHGYTF. The DNA of the CDR3 is TGTGCCAGCAGTCCAACAAGTATGGGTCATGGCTACACCTTC.

This clonotype was recorded only once. This chain links TRBV7-2 with TRBJ1-2; possible D gene TRBD1, 6 bases. V gave up 1 base and J gave up 4 bases, with 16 bases separating them. The CDR3 contains 16 residues. Germline V lookup: CDR1 SGHTA, CDR2 FQGNSA. CDR3 nucleotides: TGTGCCAGCAGCTTAGTACTACTTCAGGGGTCCTATGGCTACACCTTC. It specifies CASSLVLLQGSYGYTF.

V and J are TRBV13 and TRBJ1-1; the match to TRBD1 covers 11 bases. Unmatched junction bases numbered 7, after V lost 3 bases and J lost 4 bases. The length of the CDR3 is 16 residues. Per the germline V gene, CDR1 is PRHDT and CDR2 is FYEKMQ (reference sequence). DNA of the CDR3: TGTGCCAGCAGCTTGGGGGACAGGGGGTTGGCCACTGAAGCTTTCTTT. Translation: CASSLGDRGLATEAFF.

This clonotype came up a few times. The V gene is TRBV27, the J gene TRBJ2-3; 12 bases map to TRBD2. Germline CDR1 reads MNHEY; CDR2 reads SMNVEV (reference sequence). Trimming at V came to 4 bases and at J to 4 bases, leaving 6 bases not matched to a gene. The CDR3 spans 16 residues. CDR3 loop: CASSSETSGRPDTQYF. DNA for the CDR3: TGTGCCAGCAGTTCGGAGACTAGCGGGAGACCAGATACGCAGTATTTT.

The V and J genes are TRBV15 and TRBJ2-7; weak D call: TRBD1 (6 bases). This CDR3 spans 16 amino acids. The V gene lost 6 bases and the J gene lost 0 bases, with 18 bases spanning the gap. Germline V gives CDR1 LNHNV, CDR2 YYDKDF (reference sequence). CDR3 nucleotide sequence: TGTGCCACCAGTTTGGCCAGCGTGGGGGCCTCCTACGAGCAGTACTTC. It is translated as CATSLASVGASYEQYF. The complete variable domain, with remaining parts taken from reference TRBV15 and TRBJ2-7, reads DAMVIQNPRYQVTQFGKPVTLSCSQTLNHNVMYWYQQKSSQAPKLLFHYYDKDFNNEADTPDNFQSRRPNTSFCFLDIRSPGLGDTAMYLCATSLASVGASYEQYFGPGTRLTVT.

This clonotype has only a few counts. The CDR3 reads CATSQGALDGYTF. The CDR3 DNA reads as TGTGCCACCAGTCAGGGGGCGCTTGATGGCTACACCTTC. The genes are TRBV24-1 and TRBJ1-2, with 8 bases lining up with TRBD1. The CDR3 loop spans 13 amino acids. After removal of 6 bases from V and 6 bases from J, the junction contained 5 bases not matched to a gene. Germline V CDR1 and CDR2: KGHDR, SFDVKD.

This chain connects TRBV20-1 to TRBJ2-3; D unresolved. This CDR3 comprises 13 residues. Looked up from germline, CDR1 is DFQATT and CDR2 is SNEGSKA (reference sequence). V shed 3 bases and J shed 4 bases, with 11 bases lying between them. Here the CDR3 reads CSASWGLPDTQYF. The CDR3 nucleotides are TGCAGTGCTAGTTGGGGTTTGCCAGATACGCAGTATTTT.

The sample holds a few counts of this clonotype. This sequence may be a read error, since a much larger clone differs from it by one base. The rearrangement links TRBV15 to TRBJ1-4; no clear D gene. The length of the CDR3 is 17 residues. Germline lookup yields CDR1 LNHNV and CDR2 YYDKDF (reference sequence). V lost 0 bases and J lost 10, with 21 bases in between. The chain's CDR3 is CATSRDPVETSGGKLFF. In DNA form, the CDR3 reads TGTGCCACCAGCAGAGATCCCGTTGAAACGTCGGGTGGAAAACTGTTTTTT.

V and J are TRBV21-1 and TRBJ2-3; the table assigns TRBD1, which was not confirmed against the DNA. TRBV21-1 is recorded as a pseudogene. The CDR3 length is 17 residues. In nucleotides, the CDR3 is TGTGCCAGCACCTCAAGGGGGCAGGGGTCCCTCACAGATACGCAGTATTTT. Translating it yields CASTSRGQGSLTDTQYF.

The chain recombines TRBV7-2 with TRBJ2-3; a weak D match, TRBD2 (6 bases). The V gene's germline CDR1 is SGHTA and CDR2 FQGNSA. The CDR3 covers 17 residues. V was clipped by 2 bases and J by 4 bases, with 19 bases between them. CDR3 protein: CASSLRAWGDRADTQYF. The CDR3 nucleotides read TGTGCCAGCAGCTTAAGGGCTTGGGGGGATCGAGCAGATACGCAGTATTTT.

The chain uses TRBV25-1 and TRBJ2-2; 8 nucleotides match TRBD1. Per the germline V gene, CDR1 is MGHDK and CDR2 is SYGVNS. This CDR3 contains 16 residues. With V trimmed by 4 bases and J by 2 bases, 6 bases remained unmatched. The CDR3 DNA follows: TGTGCCAGCAGTGCAACCGGGACAGGCAACACCGGGGAGCTGTTTTTT. Protein: CASSATGTGNTGELFF.

The V gene is TRBV2, the J gene TRBJ2-7; TRBD2 matches 7 bases. The CDR3 consists of 15 residues. V lost 2 bases to trimming and J lost 5 bases; unmatched junction nucleotides: 9. Germline CDR1 SNHLY, CDR2 FYNNEI. The CDR3 sequence is CASSESGLAVNEQYF. DNA of the CDR3: TGTGCCAGCAGTGAATCTGGGCTAGCGGTCAACGAGCAGTACTTC.

This chain connects TRBV20-1 to TRBJ2-3; 7 bases fit TRBD2. The trim removed 6 bases at V and 3 bases at J, leaving 6 bases unmatched. CDR1 DFQATT and CDR2 SNEGSKA come from the germline V gene (reference sequence). The CDR3 totals 13 residues. The CDR3 DNA sequence: TGCAGTGCGGGGGGGTTGAGGACAGATACGCAGTATTTT. Translated, it gives CSAGGLRTDTQYF.

This clonotype has just a few counts. The V and J genes are TRBV5-1 and TRBJ1-2, with TRBD1 as a possible D gene (5 bases). Germline V gene lookup returns CDR1 SGHRS and CDR2 YFSETQ. The CDR3 is made up of 16 amino acids. V was clipped by 0 bases and J by 0 bases, with 12 bases between them. For the CDR3, the DNA is TGCGCCAGCAGCTTGGATTCGGGGACGGCTAACTATGGCTACACCTTC. As protein: CASSLDSGTANYGYTF.

The rearrangement links TRBV4-1 to TRBJ2-1, with 8 bases identical to TRBD1. Trimming cost V 3 bases and J 5 bases; bases outside gene matches: 15. Germline CDR1 is MGHRA and CDR2 is YSYEKL. This CDR3 has 18 amino acids. The CDR3 loop is CASSHDGAGGYSHNEQFF. The DNA of the CDR3 is TGCGCCAGCAGCCACGATGGGGCAGGGGGCTATTCCCACAATGAGCAGTTCTTC.

The table lists this clonotype with a few counts. The chain links TRBV20-1 to TRBJ1-2; unclear D gene. The CDR3 runs 12 residues. Germline assignment: CDR1 DFQATT and CDR2 SNEGSKA (reference sequence). V was cut by 3 bases and J by 7 bases, with 12 bases left in between. The CDR3 sequence is CSARQTARGYTF. The CDR3 DNA follows: TGCAGTGCTAGGCAAACAGCCCGTGGCTACACCTTC.

This chain links TRBV12-3 or TRBV12-4 with TRBJ1-1, with TRBD1 identical over 8 bases. V shed 6 bases and J 9 bases; nucleotides not matched to a gene: 6. This CDR3 comprises 12 residues. CDR3 protein: CASRRGQGQAFF. CDR3 in DNA: TGTGCCAGCAGACGCGGACAGGGACAAGCTTTCTTT.

The chain carries TRBV4-1 and TRBJ2-5; D is undetermined. CDR1 and CDR2 (germline): MGHRA, YSYEKL. The CDR3 spans 14 residues. V lost 1 base to trimming and J lost 1 base, with 7 bases between them. CDR3 nucleotide sequence: TGCGCCAGCAGCCAAGGAAGTTTCCAAGAGACCCAGTACTTC. It specifies CASSQGSFQETQYF.

The chain recombines TRBV3-1 with TRBJ2-4; D is ambiguous. The CDR3 sequence is 13 residues long. The V and J ends lost 3 bases and 8 bases respectively, with 11 bases between them. Germline V gives CDR1 LGHDT, CDR2 YNNKEL (reference sequence). CDR3 nucleotides: TGTGCCAGCAGCCACAGCATTGAGGACATTCAGTACTTC. Encoded protein: CASSHSIEDIQYF.

The chain recombines TRBV24-1 with TRBJ2-1, with TRBD2 identical over 9 bases. Germline assignment: CDR1 KGHDR and CDR2 SFDVKD. The junction had 7 bases not matched to a gene; V was cut back by 4 bases and J by 1 base. The CDR3 has 17 amino acids. Written as DNA, the CDR3 is TGTGCCACCAGTGACCCAACTAGCGGGCGATCCTACAATGAGCAGTTCTTC. It codes for CATSDPTSGRSYNEQFF.

The rearrangement links TRBV27 to TRBJ2-5, with 7 bases matching TRBD2. The CDR3 sequence is 13 residues long. With 5 bases clipped from V and 3 bases from J, the junction kept 3 bases outside the gene matches. Germline V gene data show CDR1 as MNHEY and CDR2 as SMNVEV (reference sequence). Here the CDR3 reads CASSGGVEETQYF. The CDR3 DNA sequence: TGTGCCAGCAGTGGGGGGGTCGAAGAGACCCAGTACTTC.

The rearrangement joins TRBV4-3 to TRBJ2-1; 7 nucleotides line up with TRBD2. J was trimmed by 9 bases and V by 0 bases; bases with no gene match: 11. CDR1 is LGHNA and CDR2 is YSLEER in the germline V gene. The CDR3 has 16 residues. Here the CDR3 DNA reads TGCGCCAGCAGCCAAGATGGGGTCAACCCGGGGGGTGAGCAGTTCTTC. This translates into CASSQDGVNPGGEQFF.

The chain joins TRBV12-3 or TRBV12-4 to TRBJ2-5; TRBD1 matches at 7 bases. V was pared by 6 bases and J by 7 bases, with 8 bases of the junction left unmatched. The CDR3 sequence is 13 residues long. The CDR3 DNA sequence: TGTGCCAGCAGCATAGGACAGGTTGGGACCCAGTACTTC. This encodes CASSIGQVGTQYF.

This chain uses TRBV14 with TRBJ2-7; D perhaps matches TRBD1 (6 bases). Germline CDR1 is SGHDN and CDR2 is FVKESK. V shed 2 bases and J shed 2 bases, with 10 bases lying between them. The CDR3 is made up of 14 amino acids. CDR3 coding DNA: TGTGCCAGCAGCCAAAGGCACAGGGCCTACGAGCAGTACTTC. Amino acid sequence: CASSQRHRAYEQYF.

The chain joins TRBV6-4 to TRBJ2-2; D gene ambiguous. V lost 2 bases to trimming and J lost 4 bases, with 11 bases between them. The CDR3 runs 15 residues. In germline, CDR1 is MRHNA, CDR2 SNTAGT. CDR3 in amino acids: CASSDSVRLTGELFF. As DNA, the CDR3 is TGTGCCAGCAGTGACAGTGTACGGCTCACCGGGGAGCTGTTTTTT.